Shown below are 12 T cell receptor beta chains from a single sample sequenced in a study of regulatory T cells in long-lasting Graves disease. Time point here: persistent/refractory GD, antithyroid drugs over 5 years with positive TRAb. The TCR library was prepared using RNA isolated from PBMCs. Library construction for TCR beta used iRepertoire HTBI primers and Arm-PCR of CDR3 regions. TCRdb independently ran MiXCR on the multiplex PCR reads; one entry per CDR3 protein. The sample lists around 510,000 distinct CDR3 sequences, roughly 20% seen once, with about 8.3% in the top ten. This sample comprised peripheral blood mononuclear cells (PBMCs), obtained when the disease was refractory, from a patient treated with antithyroid drugs. The receptors come from a female donor with Graves disease.

The genes are TRBV30 and TRBJ1-2; 8 bases are a match to TRBD1. Germline values: CDR1 GTSNPN, CDR2 SVGIG (reference sequence). The CDR3 length is 15 residues. Trimming at V came to 2 bases and at J to 0 bases, leaving 5 bases not matched to a gene. CDR3: CAWSLRTGTNYGYTF. CDR3 coding DNA: TGTGCCTGGAGTTTAAGGACAGGGACTAACTATGGCTACACCTTC.

This clonotype was counted at least ten times. This rearrangement joins TRBV28 to TRBJ1-4, with D hard to call. In germline, CDR1 is MDHEN, CDR2 SYDVKM. Trimming shortened V by 6 bases and J by 7 bases, and 6 bases separated the two germline ends. This CDR3 region has 11 residues. The DNA for the CDR3 is TGTGCCAGCAGAGACTTTGAAAAACTGTTTTTT. It is translated as CASRDFEKLFF. Filled out from reference TRBV28 and TRBJ1-4, the complete variable domain reads DVKVTQSSRYLVKRTGEKVFLECVQDMDHENMFWYRQDPGLGLRLIYFSYDVKMKEKGDIPEGYSVSREKKERFSLILESASTNQTSMYLCASRDFEKLFFGSGTQLSVL.

About this clonotype itself: This may be a read error: a much more frequent sequence differs by one nucleotide. The chain is built from TRBV27 and TRBJ1-2; D remains ambiguous. Germline CDR1 is MNHEY and CDR2 is SMNVEV (reference sequence). CDR3 length: 15 amino acids. V dropped 7 bases and J dropped 4 bases, with 19 bases sitting between them. CDR3 bases: TGTGCCAGCATTCTAGCTGACGACGGACCCTATGGCTACACCTTC. It is translated as CASILADDGPYGYTF.

The chain is built from TRBV5-1 and TRBJ2-1, with D possibly TRBD2 on 5 matching bases. The CDR3 has 13 amino acids. V lost 4 bases and J lost 9, with 14 bases in between. CDR1 is SGHRS and CDR2 is YFSETQ in the germline V gene. The CDR3 bases are TGCGCCAGCAGCCCGGACTGGGGTGGTGAGCAGTTCTTC. It is translated as CASSPDWGGEQFF.

This clonotype was recorded a few times. The gene calls are TRBV24-1 and TRBJ2-2; D may be TRBD2 (6 bases). CDR3 size: 18 residues. Trimming stripped 2 bases from V and 3 bases from J, with 18 bases between. The germline gives CDR1 KGHDR, CDR2 SFDVKD. The CDR3 loop reads CATSDSPWGSGDTGELFF. The CDR3 DNA reads as TGTGCCACCAGTGATTCACCCTGGGGTAGCGGCGACACCGGGGAGCTGTTTTTT.

This clonotype was seen many times. The chain links TRBV29-1 to TRBJ1-1; TRBD1 matches 8 bases. This CDR3 region has 15 residues. The V and J ends lost 7 bases and 4 bases, in that order; junction bases with no gene match: 14. The germline gives CDR1 SQVTM, CDR2 ANQGSEA. CDR3: CSAGQGIFSGTEAFF. Here the CDR3 DNA reads TGCAGCGCAGGACAGGGAATCTTCTCTGGCACTGAAGCTTTCTTT. The full variable domain, in which reference TRBV29-1 and TRBJ1-1 provide the parts outside the CDR3, is SAVISQKPSRDICQRGTSLTIQCQVDSQVTMMFWYRQQPGQSLTLIATANQGSEATYESGFVIDKFPISRPNLTFSTLTVSNMSPEDSSIYLCSAGQGIFSGTEAFFGQGTRLTVV.

This chain joins TRBV30 and TRBJ1-3; 11 bases are a match to TRBD1. Germline CDR1 GTSNPN, CDR2 SVGIG (reference sequence). J gave up 9 bases and V 3 bases, and 7 bases lay outside the gene matches. The CDR3 sequence is 14 residues long. The CDR3 is CAWSPGTGGSTIYF. The CDR3, as DNA: TGTGCCTGGAGCCCCGGGACAGGGGGGTCCACCATATATTTT.

The chain recombines TRBV20-1 with TRBJ2-7; 14 positions match TRBD2. Germline V CDR1 and CDR2: DFQATT, SNEGSKA (reference sequence). The CDR3 contains 16 residues. Trimming took 7 bases from V and 5 from J; bases not matched to a gene: 13. The CDR3 spells CSVRSGLAGAMDEQYF. The CDR3 coding sequence is TGCAGTGTTCGCTCGGGACTAGCGGGAGCGATGGACGAGCAGTACTTC.

This clonotype has ten or more counts. The chain has TRBV27 and TRBJ1-5; a possible D gene is TRBD1 (6 bases). CDR1 is MNHEY and CDR2 is SMNVEV in the germline V gene (reference sequence). This CDR3 comprises 14 residues. The V end was cut by 8 bases, the J end by 2 bases, with 13 bases between. CDR3 in DNA: TGTGCCAGCCGGGGGGCGTCGGGCAATCAGCCCCAGCATTTT. It codes for CASRGASGNQPQHF.

This clonotype was counted ten times or more. This rearrangement joins TRBV28 to TRBJ1-1; weak D call: TRBD1 (5 bases). This CDR3 has 14 residues. The germline CDR1 and CDR2 sequences are MDHEN and SYDVKM. V was pared by 3 bases and J by 1 base, with 9 bases between. The CDR3 region has the DNA TGTGCCAGCAGTTTCCCCGGGACGAACACTGAAGCTTTCTTT. Translating it yields CASSFPGTNTEAFF.

This clonotype was seen ten or more times. One end of the junction varies from germline; a read error may be responsible. This chain uses TRBV12-3 or TRBV12-4 with TRBJ2-2; D is perhaps TRBD2 (5 bases). The CDR3 extends over 12 amino acids. Written as DNA, the CDR3 is TGCGGGGTACCTGGAGTCGACGGGGAGCTGTTTTTT. Residues: CGVPGVDGELFF.

The table lists this clonotype with a few counts. V gene TRBV27 combines with J gene TRBJ2-4; D may match TRBD1 or TRBD2 (7 bases each). Germline V lookup: CDR1 MNHEY, CDR2 SMNVEV (reference sequence). The V end lost 5 bases, the J end lost 3 bases, and 20 bases lay between the germline ends. This CDR3 has 17 residues. CDR3 sequence: CASSPQGGDRDKNIQYF. In DNA form, the CDR3 reads TGTGCCAGCAGTCCCCAGGGGGGGGATCGGGACAAAAACATTCAGTACTTC.